The 2 T cell receptor beta chains listed next were all sequenced from one sample in a study of OX40 agonist ivuxolimab in advanced cancers. The protocol was immunoSEQ multiplex PCR, while the TCRdb copy is restricted to in-frame clones and leaves out a portion. Among 99,000 or so clones, under 85% were seen once, and the ten largest hold approximately 5.5%. This sample comprised CD4+ or CD8+ T cells sorted from blood, obtained in a trial of the OX40 agonist ivuxolimab. The receptors derive from an adult with an advanced solid tumor such as melanoma, head and neck, liver or kidney cancer.

This chain links TRBV15 with TRBJ2-1; D may correspond to TRBD1 or TRBD2 (6 bases each). CDR3 length: 13 amino acids. Germline V gene lookup returns CDR1 LNHNV and CDR2 YYDKDF (reference sequence). V lost 5 bases and J 8 bases, leaving 13 bases between the germline ends. CDR3 sequence reads: CATSGRGGYEQFF. In DNA form, the CDR3 reads TGTGCCACCAGCGGCCGAGGGGGGTATGAGCAGTTCTTC.

The V and J genes are TRBV28 and TRBJ2-3; D tentatively fits TRBD1 or TRBD2 (6 bases each). Germline values: CDR1 MDHEN, CDR2 SYDVKM. The V gene lost 1 base and the J gene lost 0 bases, with 14 bases spanning the gap. The CDR3 runs to 17 residues. For the CDR3, the DNA is TGTGCCAGCAGTTTATTTTTCGGGGGCGGAAGCACAGATACGCAGTATTTT. This translates into CASSLFFGGGSTDTQYF.